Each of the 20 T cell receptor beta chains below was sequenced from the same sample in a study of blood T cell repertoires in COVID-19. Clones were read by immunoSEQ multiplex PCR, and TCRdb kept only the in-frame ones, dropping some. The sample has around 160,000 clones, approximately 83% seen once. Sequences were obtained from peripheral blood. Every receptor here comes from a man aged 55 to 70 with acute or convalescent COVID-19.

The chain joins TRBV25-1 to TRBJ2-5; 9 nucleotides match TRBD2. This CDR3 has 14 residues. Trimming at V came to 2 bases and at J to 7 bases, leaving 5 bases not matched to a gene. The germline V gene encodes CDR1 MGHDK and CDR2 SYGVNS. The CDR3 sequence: CASSESGGQTTQYF. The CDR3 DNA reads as TGTGCCAGCAGTGAAAGCGGGGGGCAAACGACCCAGTACTTC.

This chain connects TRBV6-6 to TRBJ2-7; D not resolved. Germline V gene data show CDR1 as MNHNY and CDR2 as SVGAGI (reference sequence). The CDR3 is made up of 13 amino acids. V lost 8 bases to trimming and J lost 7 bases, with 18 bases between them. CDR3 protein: CASHSTALGEQYF. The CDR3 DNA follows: TGTGCCAGCCACTCGACGGCCCTCGGGGAGCAGTACTTC.

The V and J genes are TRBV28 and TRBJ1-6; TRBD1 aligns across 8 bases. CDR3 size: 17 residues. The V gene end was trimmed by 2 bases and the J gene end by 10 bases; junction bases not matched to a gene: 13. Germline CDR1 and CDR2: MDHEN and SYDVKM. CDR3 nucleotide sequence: TGTGCCAGCAGTTTACAGGGTCAGGGGGCTGGTGGATCACCCCTCCACTTT. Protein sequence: CASSLQGQGAGGSPLHF.

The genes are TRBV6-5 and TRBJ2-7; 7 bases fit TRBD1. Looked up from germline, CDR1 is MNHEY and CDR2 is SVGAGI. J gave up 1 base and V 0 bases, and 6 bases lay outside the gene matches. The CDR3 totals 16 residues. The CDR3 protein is CASSYSFRTGSYEQYF. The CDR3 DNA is TGTGCCAGCAGTTACTCCTTCCGGACAGGATCCTACGAGCAGTACTTC.

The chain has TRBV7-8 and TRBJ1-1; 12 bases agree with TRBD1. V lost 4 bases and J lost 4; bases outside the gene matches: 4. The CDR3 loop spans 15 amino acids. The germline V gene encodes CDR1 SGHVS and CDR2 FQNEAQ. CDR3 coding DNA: TGTGCCAGCAGCTGGGGACAGGGGGCCAGCACTGAAGCTTTCTTT. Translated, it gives CASSWGQGASTEAFF.

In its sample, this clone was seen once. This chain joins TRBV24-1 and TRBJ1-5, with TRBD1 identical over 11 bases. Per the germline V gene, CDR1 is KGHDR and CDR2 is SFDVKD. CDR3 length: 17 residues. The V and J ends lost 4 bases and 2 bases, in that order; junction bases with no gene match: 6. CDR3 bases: TGTGCCACCAGTGAGGGGACAGGGGGACGGGGCAATCAGCCCCAGCATTTT. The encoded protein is CATSEGTGGRGNQPQHF.

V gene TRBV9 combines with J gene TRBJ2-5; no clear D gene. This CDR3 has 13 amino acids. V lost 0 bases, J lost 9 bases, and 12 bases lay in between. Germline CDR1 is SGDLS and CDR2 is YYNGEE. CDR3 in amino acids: CASSVAPSVAQYF. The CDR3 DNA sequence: TGTGCCAGCAGCGTAGCCCCGTCGGTGGCCCAGTACTTC. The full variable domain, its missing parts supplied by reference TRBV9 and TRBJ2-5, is DSGVTQTPKHLITATGQRVTLRCSPRSGDLSVYWYQQSLDQGLQFLIQYYNGEERAKGNILERFSAQQFPDLHSELNLSSLELGDSALYFCASSVAPSVAQYFGPGTRLLVL.

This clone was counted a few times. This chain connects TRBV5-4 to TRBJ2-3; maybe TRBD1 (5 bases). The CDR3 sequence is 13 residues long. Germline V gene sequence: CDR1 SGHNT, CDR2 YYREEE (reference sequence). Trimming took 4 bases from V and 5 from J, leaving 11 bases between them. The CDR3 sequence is CASSPPQGDTQYF. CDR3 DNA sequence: TGTGCCAGCAGCCCACCTCAGGGAGATACGCAGTATTTT.

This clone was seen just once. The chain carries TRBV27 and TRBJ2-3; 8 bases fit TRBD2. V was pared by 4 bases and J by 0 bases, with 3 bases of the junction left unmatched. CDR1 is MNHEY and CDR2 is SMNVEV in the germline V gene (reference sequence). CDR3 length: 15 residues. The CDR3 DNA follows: TGTGCCAGCAGTTCCCCTAGCGGGAGCACAGATACGCAGTATTTT. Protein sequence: CASSSPSGSTDTQYF.

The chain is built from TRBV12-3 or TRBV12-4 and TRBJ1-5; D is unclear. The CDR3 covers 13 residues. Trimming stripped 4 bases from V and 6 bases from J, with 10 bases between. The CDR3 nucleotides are TGTGCCAGCAGTTCGGGGAACGGTCAGCCCCAGCATTTT. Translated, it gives CASSSGNGQPQHF.

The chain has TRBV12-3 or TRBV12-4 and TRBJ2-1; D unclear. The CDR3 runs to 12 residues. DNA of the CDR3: TGTGCTATTGCCGAGGCCTACAATGAGCAGTTCTTC. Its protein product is CAIAEAYNEQFF.

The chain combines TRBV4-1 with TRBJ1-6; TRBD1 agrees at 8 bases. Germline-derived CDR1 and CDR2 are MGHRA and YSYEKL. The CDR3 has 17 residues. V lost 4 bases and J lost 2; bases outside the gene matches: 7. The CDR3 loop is CASSRSTGEAYNSPLHF. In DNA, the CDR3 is TGCGCCAGCAGCCGTTCGACAGGGGAAGCCTATAATTCACCCCTCCACTTT.

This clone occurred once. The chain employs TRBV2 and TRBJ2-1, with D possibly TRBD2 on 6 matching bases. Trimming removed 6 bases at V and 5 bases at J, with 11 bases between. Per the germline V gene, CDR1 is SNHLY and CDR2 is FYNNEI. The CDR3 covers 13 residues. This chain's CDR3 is CASRRGINNEQFF. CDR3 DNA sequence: TGTGCCAGCAGACGGGGGATTAACAATGAGCAGTTCTTC.

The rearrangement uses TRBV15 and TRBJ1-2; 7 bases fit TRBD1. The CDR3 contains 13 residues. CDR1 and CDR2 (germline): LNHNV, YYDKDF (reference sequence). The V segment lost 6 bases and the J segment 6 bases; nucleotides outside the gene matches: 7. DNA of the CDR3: TGTGCCACCAGTCGCGACAGGGTTGATGGCTACACCTTC. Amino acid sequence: CATSRDRVDGYTF.

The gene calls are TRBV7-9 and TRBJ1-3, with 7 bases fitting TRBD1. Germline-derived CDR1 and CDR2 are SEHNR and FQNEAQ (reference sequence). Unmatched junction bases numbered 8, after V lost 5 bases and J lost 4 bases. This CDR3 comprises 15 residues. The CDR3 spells CASSPVGDSGNTIYF. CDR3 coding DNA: TGTGCCAGCAGCCCCGTGGGGGACAGCGGAAACACCATATATTTT.

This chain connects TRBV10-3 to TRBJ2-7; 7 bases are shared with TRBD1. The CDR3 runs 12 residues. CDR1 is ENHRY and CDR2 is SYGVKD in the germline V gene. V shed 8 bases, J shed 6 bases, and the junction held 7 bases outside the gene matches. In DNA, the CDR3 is TGTGCCATCTGGGACAGCCACAGCGAGCAGTACTTC. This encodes CAIWDSHSEQYF.

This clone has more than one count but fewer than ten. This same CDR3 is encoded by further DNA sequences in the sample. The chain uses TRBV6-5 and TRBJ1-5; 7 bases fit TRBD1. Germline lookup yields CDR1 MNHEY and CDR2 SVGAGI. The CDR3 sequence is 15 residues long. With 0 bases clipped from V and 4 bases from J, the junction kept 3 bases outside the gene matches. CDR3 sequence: CASSYSARGNQPQHF. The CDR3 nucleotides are TGTGCCAGCAGTTACTCGGCCAGGGGGAATCAGCCCCAGCATTTT.

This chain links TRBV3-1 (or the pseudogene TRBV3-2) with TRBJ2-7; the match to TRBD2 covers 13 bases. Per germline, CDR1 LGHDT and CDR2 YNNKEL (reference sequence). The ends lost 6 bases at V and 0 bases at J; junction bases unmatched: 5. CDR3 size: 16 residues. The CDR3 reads CASRGLAGPYSYEQYF. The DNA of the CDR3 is TGTGCCAGCAGGGGACTAGCGGGACCATACTCCTACGAGCAGTACTTC.

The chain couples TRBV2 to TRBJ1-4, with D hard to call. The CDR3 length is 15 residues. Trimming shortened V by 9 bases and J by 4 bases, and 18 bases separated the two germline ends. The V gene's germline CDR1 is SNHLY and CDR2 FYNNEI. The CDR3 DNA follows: TGTGCCAGTACGGATAACCGGGGTGGTAATGAAAAACTGTTTTTT. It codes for CASTDNRGGNEKLFF.

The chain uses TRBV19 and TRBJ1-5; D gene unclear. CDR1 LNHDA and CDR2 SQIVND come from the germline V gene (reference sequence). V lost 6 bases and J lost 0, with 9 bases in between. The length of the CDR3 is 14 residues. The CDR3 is CASSPSYSNQPQHF. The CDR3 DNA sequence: TGTGCCAGTAGCCCCTCGTATAGCAATCAGCCCCAGCATTTT.